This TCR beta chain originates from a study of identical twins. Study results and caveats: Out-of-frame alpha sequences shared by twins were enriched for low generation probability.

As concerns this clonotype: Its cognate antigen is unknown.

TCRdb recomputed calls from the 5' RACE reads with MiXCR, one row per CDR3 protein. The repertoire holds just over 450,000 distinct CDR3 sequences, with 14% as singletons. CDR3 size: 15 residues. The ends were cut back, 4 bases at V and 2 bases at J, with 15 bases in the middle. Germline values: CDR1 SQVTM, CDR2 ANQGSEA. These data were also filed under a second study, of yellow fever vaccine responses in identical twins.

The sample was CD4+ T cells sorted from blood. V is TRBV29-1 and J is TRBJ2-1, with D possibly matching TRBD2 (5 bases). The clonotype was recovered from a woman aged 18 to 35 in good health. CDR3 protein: CSVGSSLETYNEQFF. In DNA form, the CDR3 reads TGCAGCGTTGGGTCTAGCCTTGAAACCTACAATGAGCAGTTCTTC.